This note documents a single T cell receptor (beta chain) sequence. This entry belongs to a study of response to subunit inactivated influenza vaccine. In TCRdb, the RT-PCR reads were re-called with MiXCR into one record per CDR3 protein. The data show about 780,000 distinct CDR3 sequences, under 20% seen once. This receptor was obtained from a man aged 45-65 years who received an inactivated influenza vaccine. The material sequenced was PBMCs from blood, taken roughly 5 days after vaccination.

For the CDR3, the DNA is TGCAGTGCTAGAACGACAGGGTCCTACAATGAGCAGTTCTTC. Encoded protein: CSARTTGSYNEQFF. The V and J genes are TRBV20-1 and TRBJ2-1; 7 bases fit TRBD1. CDR1 and CDR2 (germline): DFQATT, SNEGSKA (reference sequence). CDR3 length: 14 residues. V gave up 2 bases and J gave up 1 base; unmatched junction bases: 2.